The source of this T cell receptor (beta chain) is a study of blood T cell repertoires in COVID-19. Between the trimmed V and J ends, which lost 3 bases and 1 base, there was a span of 10 bases. The CDR3 totals 14 residues. Germline-derived CDR1 and CDR2 are SEHNR and FQNEAQ (reference sequence). The method was immunoSEQ multiplex PCR; TCRdb's version includes in-frame clones alone and lacks a portion of them. The sample has hundreds of thousands of clones, about four fifths seen once; the top ten hold about 9.4%. The gene calls are TRBV7-9 and TRBJ2-7; D call uncertain. This TCR derives from a woman of 80 years or more with acute or convalescent COVID-19. Input material: peripheral blood. The CDR3 is CASSLTSESYEQYF. As DNA, the CDR3 is TGTGCCAGCAGCTTGACAAGTGAATCCTACGAGCAGTACTTC.